This T cell receptor (beta chain) was sequenced during a study of control samples from healthy donors and cancer patients (dated by TCRdb to 2018 to 2020). The protocol used for the library was the immunoSEQ multiplex PCR assay. TCRdb took over this immuneACCESS table, retaining in-frame rearrangements with V and J assigned. Such tables are incomplete; in checked studies, under half of the missing clones stem from an unresolved V gene, and the remainder is unexplained. The sample table holds some 100,000 clones, of which over 75% were seen once. The ten largest account for 3.5% to 4.5% of the sample. CDR3 length: 13 amino acids, cysteine to phenylalanine. This entry keeps only the CDR3 DNA: 39 bases, framed from base 1. CDR1 and CDR2, looked up from the germline V gene, are ENHRY and SYGVKD. V and J are truncated by 11 bases and 2 bases respectively, leaving an intervening sequence of 15 bases. Of note for this clone: Its antigen is not yet known. Per-base qualities were not stored, and no clone one base away is much larger.

The specimen sequenced was blood. The clonotype was recovered from a human donor in good health. The donor label of this sample is uncertain. Recombination linked TRBV10-3 to TRBJ1-1, and TRBD1 may be the D gene, going by 6 matching bases. The DNA sequence reads TGTGCCGTACACGGGGGCCCAAACACTGAAGCTTTCTTT. Translated, it reads CAVHGGPNTEAFF.